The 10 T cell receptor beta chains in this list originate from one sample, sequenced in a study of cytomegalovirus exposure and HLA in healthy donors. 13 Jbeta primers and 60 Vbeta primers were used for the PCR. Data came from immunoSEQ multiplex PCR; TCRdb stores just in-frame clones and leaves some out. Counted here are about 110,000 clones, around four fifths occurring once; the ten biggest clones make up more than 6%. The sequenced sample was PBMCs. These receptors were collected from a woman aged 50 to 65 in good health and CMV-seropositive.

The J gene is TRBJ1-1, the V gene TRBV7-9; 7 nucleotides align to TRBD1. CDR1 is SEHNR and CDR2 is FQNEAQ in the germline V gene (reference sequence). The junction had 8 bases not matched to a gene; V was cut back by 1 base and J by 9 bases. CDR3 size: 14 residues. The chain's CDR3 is CASSLEGQLGQAFF. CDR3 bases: TGTGCCAGCAGCTTAGAGGGACAGTTGGGGCAAGCTTTCTTT. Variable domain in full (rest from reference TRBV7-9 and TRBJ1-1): DTGVSQNPRHKITKRGQNVTFRCDPISEHNRLYWYRQTLGQGPEFLTYFQNEAQLEKSRLLSDRFSAERPKGSFSTLEIQRTEQGDSAMYLCASSLEGQLGQAFFGQGTRLTVV.

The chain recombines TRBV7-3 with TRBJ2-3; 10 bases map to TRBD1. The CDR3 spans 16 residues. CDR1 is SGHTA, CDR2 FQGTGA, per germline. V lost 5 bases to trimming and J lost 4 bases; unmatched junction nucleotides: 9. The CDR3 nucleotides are TGTGCCAGCAGCCCAATGGGACAGGGGTTCGCAGATACGCAGTATTTT. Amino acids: CASSPMGQGFADTQYF.

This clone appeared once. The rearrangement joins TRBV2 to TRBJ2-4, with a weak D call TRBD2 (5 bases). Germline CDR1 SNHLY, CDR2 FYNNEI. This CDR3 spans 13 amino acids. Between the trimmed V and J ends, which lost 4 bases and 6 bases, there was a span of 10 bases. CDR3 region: CASSAGFRNIQYF. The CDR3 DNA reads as TGTGCCAGCAGTGCGGGATTCCGAAACATTCAGTACTTC.

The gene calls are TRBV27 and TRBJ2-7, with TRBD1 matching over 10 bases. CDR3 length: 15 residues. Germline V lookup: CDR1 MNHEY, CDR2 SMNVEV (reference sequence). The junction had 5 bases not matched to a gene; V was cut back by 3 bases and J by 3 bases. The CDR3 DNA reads TGTGCCAGCAGTTTCGGGGGGACAGGGGACTACGAGCAGTACTTC. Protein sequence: CASSFGGTGDYEQYF.

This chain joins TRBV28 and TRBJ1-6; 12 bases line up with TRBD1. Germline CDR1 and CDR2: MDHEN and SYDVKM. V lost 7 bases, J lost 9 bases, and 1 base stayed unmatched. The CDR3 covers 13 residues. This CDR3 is CASKGQGASPLHF. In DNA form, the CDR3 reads TGTGCCAGCAAGGGACAGGGGGCTTCACCCCTCCACTTT.

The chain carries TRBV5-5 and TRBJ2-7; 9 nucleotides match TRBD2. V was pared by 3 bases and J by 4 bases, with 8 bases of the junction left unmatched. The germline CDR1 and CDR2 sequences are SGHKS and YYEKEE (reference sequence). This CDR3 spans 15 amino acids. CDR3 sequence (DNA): TGTGCCAGCAGCTCGGAGGGGACTAGCTCATACGAGCAGTACTTC. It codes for CASSSEGTSSYEQYF. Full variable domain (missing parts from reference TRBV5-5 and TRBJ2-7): DAGVTQSPTHLIKTRGQQVTLRCSPISGHKSVSWYQQVLGQGPQFIFQYYEKEERGRGNFPDRFSARQFPNYSSELNVNALLLGDSALYLCASSSEGTSSYEQYFGPGTRLTVT.

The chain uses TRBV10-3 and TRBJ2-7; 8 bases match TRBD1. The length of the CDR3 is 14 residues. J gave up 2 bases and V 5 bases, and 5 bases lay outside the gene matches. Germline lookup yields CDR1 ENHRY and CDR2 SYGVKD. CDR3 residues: CAISSPTGAYEQYF. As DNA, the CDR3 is TGTGCCATCAGTTCACCGACAGGGGCCTACGAGCAGTACTTC.

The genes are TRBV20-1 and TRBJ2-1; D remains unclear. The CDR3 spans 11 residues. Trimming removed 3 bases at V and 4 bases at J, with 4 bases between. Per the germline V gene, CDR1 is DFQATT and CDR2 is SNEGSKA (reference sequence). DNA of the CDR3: TGCAGTGCTAGCAGATACAATGAGCAGTTCTTC. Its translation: CSASRYNEQFF.

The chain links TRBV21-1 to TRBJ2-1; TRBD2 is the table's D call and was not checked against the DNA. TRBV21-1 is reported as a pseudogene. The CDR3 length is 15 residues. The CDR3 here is CASKRRRAGVNEQFF. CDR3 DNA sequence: TGTGCCAGCAAGCGTCGGAGGGCCGGGGTCAATGAGCAGTTCTTC.

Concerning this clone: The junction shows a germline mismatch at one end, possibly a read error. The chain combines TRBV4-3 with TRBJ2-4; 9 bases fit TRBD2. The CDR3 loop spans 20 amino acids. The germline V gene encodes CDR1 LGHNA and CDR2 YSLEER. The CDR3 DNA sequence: TGCGCCAGCAGCCGGTCCGCCGGTATAGCGGGAGAGGGGGCCAAAAACAGTCAGTACTTC. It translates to CASSRSAGIAGEGAKNSQYF.